This TCR beta chain was recorded in a study of long-term antiretroviral therapy in people with HIV. As for the study in general: The 2015 immediate-ART recommendation came about a decade after the earliest samples.

Study-level findings and limits: Pre-ART clonal expansions dominated every time point's repertoire. CDR3 length ranges were narrower in HIV repertoires than in controls.

The V gene lost 6 bases and the J gene lost 4 bases, with 16 bases spanning the gap. The CDR3 totals 15 residues. Comments on this clone: Its antigen remains unknown.

Running of the v3.0 immunoSEQ assay took place at survey level. Produced via immunoSEQ multiplex PCR; TCRdb's table is partial and in-frame only. There are 25,000 to 35,000 clones in the sample; 91% occur only once, and 4.2% lies in the top ten. The source was unsorted PBMCs, collected 3.1 years after starting antiretroviral therapy. The sequence derives from a man aged 18 to 35 with HIV. The V gene is TRBV23-1, the J gene TRBJ2-1; D ambiguous. TRBV23-1 is assigned to the ORF class and has an uncertain function. The DNA of the CDR3 is TGCGCCAGCAGGCCGCCCACACAGAATTACAATGAGCAGTTCTTC. The encoded protein is CASRPPTQNYNEQFF.